Each of the 6 T cell receptor beta chains below was sequenced from the same sample in a study of blood T cell repertoires in COVID-19. Generated by immunoSEQ multiplex PCR, the TCRdb table keeps only in-frame clones and is missing some. The sample has about 500,000 clones; 75% to 90% are singletons. The material sequenced was PBMCs or T cells enriched from blood (not recorded which). All receptors derive from a woman between 18 and 29 years old who had recovered from COVID-19.

The chain couples TRBV30 to TRBJ1-2; 11 nucleotides agree with TRBD1. CDR1 and CDR2 (germline): GTSNPN, SVGIG (reference sequence). The CDR3 sequence is 14 residues long. J gave up 8 bases and V 4 bases, and 9 bases lay outside the gene matches. Written as DNA, the CDR3 is TGTGCCTGGACCCCGGACAGGGGGCATGGGGGCTACACCTTC. Amino acids: CAWTPDRGHGGYTF.

The rearrangement joins TRBV10-3 to TRBJ1-2; the D is unclear. The germline CDR1 and CDR2 sequences are ENHRY and SYGVKD. The CDR3 consists of 12 residues. V was cut by 1 base and J by 2 bases, with 2 bases left in between. Here the CDR3 DNA reads TGTGCCATCAGTGAGTTAAACTATGGCTACACCTTC. Its translation is CAISELNYGYTF.

Concerning this clone: At the DNA level, this CDR3 is encoded by other sequences in the same sample as well. The rearrangement links TRBV14 to TRBJ2-7, with TRBD1 matching 7 bases. This CDR3 is 14 amino acids long. In germline, CDR1 is SGHDN, CDR2 FVKESK. Trimming removed 1 base from V and 3 bases from J; junction bases left unmatched: 3. The CDR3 region is CASSQGQGSYEQYF. The CDR3 nucleotides read TGTGCCAGCAGCCAAGGACAGGGTAGCTACGAGCAGTACTTC. The full variable domain, rest sourced from reference TRBV14 and TRBJ2-7, is EAGVTQFPSHSVIEKGQTVTLRCDPISGHDNLYWYRRVMGKEIKFLLHFVKESKQDESGMPNNRFLAERTGGTYSTLKVQPAELEDSGVYFCASSQGQGSYEQYFGPGTRLTVT.

This clone appeared a single time. The chain links TRBV11-2 to TRBJ2-7, with TRBD1 matching over 7 bases. The CDR3 is made up of 15 amino acids. Germline CDR1 is SGHAT and CDR2 is FQNNGV. V dropped 7 bases and J dropped 2; count of bases not matched to a gene: 11. The CDR3 DNA reads TGTGCCAGCACCCTCACAGGGGTCCCCGCCTACGAGCAGTACTTC. Its translation is CASTLTGVPAYEQYF.

The chain joins TRBV19 to TRBJ1-1, with 10 bases that match TRBD1. The length of the CDR3 is 14 residues. The J segment lost 6 bases and the V segment lost 4 bases, leaving 5 bases of the junction unmatched. The V gene's germline CDR1 is LNHDA and CDR2 SQIVND (reference sequence). In nucleotides, the CDR3 is TGTGCCAGTAGTAGGACAGGGGGTGAGGCTGAAGCTTTCTTT. Protein sequence: CASSRTGGEAEAFF. The complete variable domain, with remaining parts taken from reference TRBV19 and TRBJ1-1, reads DGGITQSPKYLFRKEGQNVTLSCEQNLNHDAMYWYRQDPGQGLRLIYYSQIVNDFQKGDIAEGYSVSREKKESFPLTVTSAQKNPTAFYLCASSRTGGEAEAFFGQGTRLTVV.

V is TRBV30 and J is TRBJ2-1, with a possible D match to TRBD2 (6 bases). The germline V and J ends were trimmed by 3 bases and 9 bases, with 9 bases remaining between them. This CDR3 spans 11 amino acids. Germline loops: CDR1 GTSNPN, CDR2 SVGIG (reference sequence). The CDR3 DNA reads TGTGCCTGGAGCAGGAGGGCTGAGCAGTTCTTC. Amino acid sequence: CAWSRRAEQFF.